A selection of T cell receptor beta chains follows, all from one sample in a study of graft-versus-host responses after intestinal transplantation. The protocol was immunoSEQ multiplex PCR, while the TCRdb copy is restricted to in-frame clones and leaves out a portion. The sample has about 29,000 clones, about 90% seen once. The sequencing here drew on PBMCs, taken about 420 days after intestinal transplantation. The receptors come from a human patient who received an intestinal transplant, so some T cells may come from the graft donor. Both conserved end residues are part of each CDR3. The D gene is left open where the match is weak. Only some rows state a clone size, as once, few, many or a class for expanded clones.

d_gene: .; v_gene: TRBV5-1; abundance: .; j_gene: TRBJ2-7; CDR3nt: TGCGCCAGCAGCTCAGGGGGGCAGCGCGAGCAGTACTTC; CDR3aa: CASSSGGQREQYF
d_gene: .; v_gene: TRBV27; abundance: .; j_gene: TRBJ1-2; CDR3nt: TGTGCCAGCAGTTTATCGTACAGGAACTATGGCTACACCTTC; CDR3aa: CASSLSYRNYGYTF
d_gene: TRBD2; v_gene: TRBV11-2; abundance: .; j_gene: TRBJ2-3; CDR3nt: TGTGCCAGCAGTAGACTAGCGGGGGGTCTAGATACGCAGTATTTT; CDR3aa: CASSRLAGGLDTQYF
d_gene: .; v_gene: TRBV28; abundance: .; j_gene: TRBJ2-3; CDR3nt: TGTGCCAGCAGTTTAGTCCCCGCCTTAATTGATACGCAGTATTTT; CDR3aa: CASSLVPALIDTQYF
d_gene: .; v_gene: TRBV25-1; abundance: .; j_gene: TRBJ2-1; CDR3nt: TGTGCCAGCAGTGAATCTAGGGCGAGGAATGAGCAGTTCTTC; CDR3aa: CASSESRARNEQFF
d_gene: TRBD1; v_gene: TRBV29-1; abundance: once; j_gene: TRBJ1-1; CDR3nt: TGCAGCGTACAGGGGGCGCCGGGTGAGGGCACTGAAGCTTTCTTT; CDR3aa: CSVQGAPGEGTEAFF
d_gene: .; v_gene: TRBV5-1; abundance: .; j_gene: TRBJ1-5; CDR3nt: TGCGCCAGCAGCCAAGGGGTTGCGGGTCAGCCCCAGCATTTT; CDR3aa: CASSQGVAGQPQHF
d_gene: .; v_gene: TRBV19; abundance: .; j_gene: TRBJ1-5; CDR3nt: TGTGCCAGTAGTATAGCGGGCAGGGGCAACTGGCCCCAGCATTTT; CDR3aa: CASSIAGRGNWPQHF
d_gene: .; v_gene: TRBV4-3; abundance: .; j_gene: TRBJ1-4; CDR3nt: TGCGCCAGCAGCCAAGATCACGAAAAACTGTTTTTT; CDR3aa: CASSQDHEKLFF
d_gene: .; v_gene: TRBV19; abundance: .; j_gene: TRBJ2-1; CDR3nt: TGTGCCAGTAGTAGATCACCGGTGGGGGTTTTAAGGGGCAATGAGCAGTTCTTC; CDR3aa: CASSRSPVGVLRGNEQFF
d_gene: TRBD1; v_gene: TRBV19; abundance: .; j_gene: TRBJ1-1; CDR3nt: TGTGCCAGTAGTATCAACACAGGGGGACCTTTCTTT; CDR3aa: CASSINTGGPFF
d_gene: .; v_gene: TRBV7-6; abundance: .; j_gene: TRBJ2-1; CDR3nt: TGTGCCAGCAGTCAGACGGTTTCAATACCCAGCTTTTACAATGAGCAGTTCTTC; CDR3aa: CASSQTVSIPSFYNEQFF
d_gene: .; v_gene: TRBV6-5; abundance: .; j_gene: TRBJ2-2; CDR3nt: TGTGCCAGCAGTTGGACCTGGGGCGGGGAGCTGTTTTTT; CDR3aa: CASSWTWGGELFF
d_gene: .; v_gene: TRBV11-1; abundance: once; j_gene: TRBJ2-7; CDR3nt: TGTGCCAGCAGCTTAGCTCCGACAGGGCGGGGCTCCTACGAGCAGTACTTC; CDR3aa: CASSLAPTGRGSYEQYF
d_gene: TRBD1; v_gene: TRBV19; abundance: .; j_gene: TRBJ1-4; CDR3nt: TGTGCCAGTAGTCCCCGCCGGGGACAGCATAATGAAAAACTGTTTTTT; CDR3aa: CASSPRRGQHNEKLFF
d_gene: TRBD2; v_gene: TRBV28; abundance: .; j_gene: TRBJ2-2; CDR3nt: TGTGCCAGCAGTCTATCGCCGGGGGGTGGCGGGGAGCTGTTTTTT; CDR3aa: CASSLSPGGGGELFF
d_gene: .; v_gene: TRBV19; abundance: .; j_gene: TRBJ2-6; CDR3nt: TGTGCCAGTAGCCCTGGGGCCAACGTCCTGACTTTC; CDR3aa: CASSPGANVLTF
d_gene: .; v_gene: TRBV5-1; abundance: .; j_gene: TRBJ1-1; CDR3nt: TGCGCCAGCAGCAGTACCCAGGGAGGTCGGGGCACTGAAGCTTTCTTT; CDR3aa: CASSSTQGGRGTEAFF
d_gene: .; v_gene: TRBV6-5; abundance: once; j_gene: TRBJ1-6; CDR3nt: TGTGCCAGCAGTTTGGGCTTGAGCTCCTATAATTCACCCCTCCACTTT; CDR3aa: CASSLGLSSYNSPLHF
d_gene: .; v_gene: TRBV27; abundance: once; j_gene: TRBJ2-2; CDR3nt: TGTGCCAGCAGTTGGAGGGGAGGCGGGGAGCTGTTTTTT; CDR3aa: CASSWRGGGELFF
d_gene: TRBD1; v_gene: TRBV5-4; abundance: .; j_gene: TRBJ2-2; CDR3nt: TGTGCCAGCAGCCGGAGGACAGGGGGCTTGCGGAACACCGGGGAGCTGTTTTTT; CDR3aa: CASSRRTGGLRNTGELFF
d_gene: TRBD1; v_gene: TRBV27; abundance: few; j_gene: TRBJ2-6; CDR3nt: TGTGCCAGCTTCTCCGGGACAGGGGGCTCTGGGGCCAACGTCCTGACTTTC; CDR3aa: CASFSGTGGSGANVLTF
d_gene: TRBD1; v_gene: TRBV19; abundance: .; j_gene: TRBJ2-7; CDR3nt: TGTGCCAGTATCCCGGACAGGGGGGCTCGCCGTCAGTACTTC; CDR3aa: CASIPDRGARRQYF
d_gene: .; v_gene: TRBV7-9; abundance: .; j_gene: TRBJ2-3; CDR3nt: TGTGCCAGCAGCTCCCAAGAGGGGGGAGCAGATACGCAGTATTTT; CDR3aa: CASSSQEGGADTQYF